Only a few counts were recorded for the clone carrying this T cell receptor beta chain. Its specificity is unknown. V dropped 0 bases and J dropped 0 bases, with 10 bases sitting between them. The CDR3 runs to 17 residues. CDR1 is SGHRS, CDR2 YFSETQ, per germline. This sample was included in a study of response to subunit inactivated influenza vaccine. Study results and caveats: Every seasonal influenza vaccination brings in few new T cells, the authors suggested.

Each CDR3 protein gets one entry after TCRdb re-called the RT-PCR reads with MiXCR. In the table there are roughly 520,000 distinct CDR3 sequences, 25% of which are singletons. The chain recombines TRBV5-1 with TRBJ2-6; D is undetermined. This receptor was taken from a man aged 50-60 years who received an inactivated influenza vaccine. The input for sequencing was CD4+ T cells sorted from PBMCs, taken around 5 days after vaccination. In DNA, the CDR3 is TGCGCCAGCAGCTTGGTGGGGTCTAGCTCTGGGGCCAACGTCCTGACTTTC. It codes for CASSLVGSSSGANVLTF.